This record looks at one T cell receptor (beta chain) sequence and its context. The CDR3 is made up of 12 amino acids. V lost 5 bases, J lost 3 bases, and 8 bases lay in between. As processed by the authors: Cell counts per sample came from amplifying reference gene primers. Clones were read by immunoSEQ multiplex PCR, and TCRdb kept only the in-frame ones, dropping some. That table gives V, J and clone size, and the DNA gave D and trimming. The sample includes approximately 260,000 clones, about 91% seen only once; the top ten take approximately 5%. The data were obtained in a study of blood T cell repertoires in COVID-19. Study in general: The samples span acute and convalescent COVID-19 from the United States, Italy and Spain. The analysed material was cDNA or gDNA that came from T cells, B-cell-depleted T cells, or PBMCs.

The chain recombines TRBV12-3 or TRBV12-4 with TRBJ2-7; D is uncertain. Sequenced: peripheral blood. The TCR comes from a woman aged 35 to 49 who had recovered from COVID-19. The CDR3 here is CASSPYGYEQYF. Written as DNA, the CDR3 is TGTGCCAGCAGTCCATACGGCTACGAGCAGTACTTC.